These 15 T cell receptor beta chains originate from one sample sequenced in a study of cytomegalovirus exposure and HLA in healthy donors. 60 Vbeta and 13 Jbeta primers were used in PCR. TCRdb's copy holds only in-frame clones and misses some; the assay was immunoSEQ multiplex PCR. Of 60,000 to 75,000 clones in the sample, less than 80% were seen once. Specimen: PBMCs. The receptors were sampled from a woman aged 40 to 50 in good health and CMV-seropositive.

This clone qualifies as medium-sized. Different DNA sequences within this sample yield the same CDR3. Written as DNA, the CDR3 is TGTGCCAGCAATCAGGGAAACACTGAAGCTTTCTTT. This codes for CASNQGNTEAFF. This chain uses TRBV6-1 with TRBJ1-1, with TRBD1 as a possible D gene (5 bases). CDR3 length: 12 residues. Trimming shortened V by 7 bases and J by 2 bases, and 8 bases separated the two germline ends. Germline CDR1 MNHNS, CDR2 SASEGT.

This clone has only one observation. This sequence joins TRBV9 and TRBJ1-2; the D is unclear. The CDR3 is 13 amino acids. From germline, CDR1 is SGDLS and CDR2 YYNGEE. The V gene lost 4 bases and the J gene lost 4 bases, with 11 bases spanning the gap. The CDR3 sequence is CASSKQMGYGYTF. For the CDR3, the DNA is TGTGCCAGCAGCAAACAGATGGGCTATGGCTACACCTTC.

This clone came up many times. J is TRBJ1-2 and V is TRBV21-1; no DNA check was done on the table's D call, TRBD1. TRBV21-1 is recorded as a pseudogene. The CDR3 is made up of 19 amino acids. The CDR3 DNA sequence: TGTGCCAGCAGCAAAGGTCCCGGGACAGGGGGAAGGCATGAATTTGGCTACACCTTC. Amino acids: CASSKGPGTGGRHEFGYTF.

The V and J genes are TRBV9 and TRBJ1-2, with D tentatively TRBD1 (6 bases). The length of the CDR3 is 15 residues. The germline V and J ends were trimmed by 4 bases and 4 bases, with 17 bases remaining between them. The germline V gene encodes CDR1 SGDLS and CDR2 YYNGEE. The CDR3 nucleotides are TGTGCCAGCAGCACCCGTATAGGGGGACGCTATGGCTACACCTTC. Its translation is CASSTRIGGRYGYTF.

V usage is TRBV13 and J usage is TRBJ2-1; 11 bases match TRBD2. Germline CDR1 reads PRHDT; CDR2 reads FYEKMQ (reference sequence). There are 15 residues in the CDR3. Trimming cost V 5 bases and J 6 bases; bases outside gene matches: 6. The chain's CDR3 is CASSLRLAGGNEQFF. The DNA of the CDR3 is TGTGCCAGCAGCCTCCGGCTAGCGGGGGGCAATGAGCAGTTCTTC. Full variable domain (remainder filled in from reference TRBV13 and TRBJ2-1): AAGVIQSPRHLIKEKRETATLKCYPIPRHDTVYWYQQGPGQDPQFLISFYEKMQSDKGSIPDRFSAQQFSDYHSELNMSSLELGDSALYFCASSLRLAGGNEQFFGPGTRLTVL.

The chain combines TRBV5-1 with TRBJ2-5; 7 bases line up with TRBD2. J lost 2 bases, V lost 5 bases, and 9 bases had no gene match. The germline V gene has CDR1 SGHRS and CDR2 YFSETQ. CDR3 length equals 15 residues. The CDR3 loop is CASSGGDLKQETQYF. In nucleotides, the CDR3 is TGCGCCAGCAGTGGGGGGGACCTAAAACAAGAGACCCAGTACTTC.

V is TRBV5-4 and J is TRBJ2-3; TRBD1 agrees at 8 bases. The CDR3 extends over 16 amino acids. Germline CDR1 SGHNT, CDR2 YYREEE (reference sequence). Unmatched junction bases numbered 9, after V lost 4 bases and J lost 2 bases. CDR3 amino acids: CASSAGTGGPTDTQYF. The CDR3 region has the DNA TGTGCCAGCAGCGCGGGGACAGGTGGTCCCACAGATACGCAGTATTTT.

V gene TRBV28 combines with J gene TRBJ1-4, with D hard to call. Trimming removed 5 bases from V and 6 bases from J, with 16 bases in between. The CDR3 has 15 amino acids. The germline gives CDR1 MDHEN, CDR2 SYDVKM. CDR3 loop: CASSPPGGLDEKLFF. In DNA form, the CDR3 reads TGTGCCAGCAGTCCACCCGGAGGGTTGGATGAAAAACTGTTTTTT.

This sequence joins TRBV10-1 and TRBJ1-4; the match to TRBD1 covers 8 bases. Germline-derived CDR1 and CDR2 are WNHNN and SYGVQD (reference sequence). After removal of 3 bases from V and 5 bases from J, the junction contained 2 bases not matched to a gene. This CDR3 is built from 14 residues. CDR3 residues: CASSENRGNEKLFF. CDR3 nucleotides: TGCGCCAGCAGTGAAAACAGGGGGAATGAAAAACTGTTTTTT.

The J gene is TRBJ2-4, the V gene TRBV6-1; possible D gene TRBD2, 5 bases. V was pared by 3 bases and J by 10 bases, with 7 bases between. The germline V gene has CDR1 MNHNS and CDR2 SASEGT. CDR3 size: 11 residues. CDR3 bases: TGTGCCAGCAGTGATTGGGAGATTCAGTACTTC. Protein product: CASSDWEIQYF.

This clone was detected a few times. The rearrangement links TRBV15 to TRBJ1-2, with D tentatively TRBD1 (6 bases). The germline CDR1 and CDR2 sequences are LNHNV and YYDKDF (reference sequence). The V end lost 0 bases, the J end lost 3 bases, and 11 bases lay between the germline ends. The CDR3 totals 15 residues. The CDR3: CATSRDPGVYYGYTF. The CDR3 nucleotides read TGTGCCACCAGCAGAGATCCAGGGGTGTACTATGGCTACACCTTC.

This clone appeared a few times. The rearrangement links TRBV7-3 to TRBJ1-2; D is unresolved. Trimming removed 3 bases from V and 1 base from J, with 6 bases in between. The CDR3 is made up of 13 amino acids. From germline, CDR1 is SGHTA and CDR2 FQGTGA. For the CDR3, the DNA is TGTGCCAGCAGCTTCGGGAGTAACTATGGCTACACCTTC. Encoded protein: CASSFGSNYGYTF.

The V call is TRBV21-1, the J call TRBJ2-1; the table's D call TRBD1 went unverified against the DNA. TRBV21-1 has pseudogene status. This CDR3 has 16 residues. CDR3 protein: CASSKETGQKYNEQFF. Written as DNA, the CDR3 is TGTGCCAGCAGCAAAGAAACGGGACAGAAGTACAATGAGCAGTTCTTC.

V and J are TRBV4-1 and TRBJ2-6; tentatively, D is TRBD2 (5 bases). The germline V and J ends were trimmed by 1 base and 4 bases, with 11 bases remaining between them. CDR1 and CDR2 from the germline V gene are MGHRA and YSYEKL. This CDR3 comprises 16 residues. DNA for the CDR3: TGCGCCAGCAGCCAAGTTTGGGGAGCGGGGGCCAACGTCCTGACTTTC. Protein: CASSQVWGAGANVLTF.

To note about this clone: The sample carries other DNA sequences with the same CDR3. The rearrangement links TRBV7-2 to TRBJ2-7, with D perhaps matching TRBD2 (5 bases). Germline V gene data show CDR1 as SGHTA and CDR2 as FQGNSA. CDR3 size: 15 residues. With 1 base removed from V and 1 base from J, the gap between germline ends came to 11 bases. Here the CDR3 DNA reads TGTGCCAGCAGCTTAGTAGGAGGCAGTTCCTACGAGCAGTACTTC. This gives the protein CASSLVGGSSYEQYF.